The 12 T cell receptor beta chains in this list originate from one sample, sequenced in a study of post-analysis software for immune sequencing data. Study results and caveats: Patients showed TRBV5-6, TRBV5-1 and TRBV20-1 among five TRBV segments more frequent than in controls.

Their antigens remain unidentified. Unique molecular identifiers were carried by the TCR beta cDNA libraries. TCRdb ran MiXCR on the PCR reads and lists one entry per CDR3 protein. The sample yields 800,000 to 950,000 distinct CDR3 sequences, around 50% seen once. Material: blood. The source of these receptors is a girl aged 5-17 years with multiple sclerosis.

This clonotype has just a few counts. This rearrangement joins TRBV7-2 to TRBJ1-5, with D maybe TRBD1 (6 bases). The V and J ends lost 5 bases and 12 bases respectively, with 26 bases between them. The CDR3 sequence is 16 residues long. CDR1 and CDR2 from the germline V gene are SGHTA and FQGNSA. The chain's CDR3 is CASSPTGTRTFPVQHF. The CDR3 bases are TGTGCCAGCAGCCCCACCGGGACAAGAACCTTCCCAGTCCAGCATTTT. The whole variable domain, remainder taken from reference TRBV7-2 and TRBJ1-5, is GAGVSQSPSNKVTEKGKDVELRCDPISGHTALYWYRQSLGQGLEFLIYFQGNSAPDKSGLPSDRFSAERTGGSVSTLTIQRTQQEDSAVYLCASSPTGTRTFPVQHFGDGTRLSIL.

In its sample, this clonotype was seen a few times. The chain has TRBV29-1 and TRBJ2-4, with 9 bases aligning to TRBD2. Judging by the DNA end, TRBJ2-7 fits better; the J call may be wrong. Germline V lookup: CDR1 SQVTM, CDR2 ANQGSEA. CDR3 length: 14 amino acids. CDR3 amino acids: CSVGEAGGSLEQYF. CDR3 in DNA: TGCAGCGTGGGTGAAGCGGGAGGATCGCTCGAGCAGTACTTC.

The chain joins TRBV5-1 to TRBJ2-4, with TRBD1 matching 9 bases. The CDR3 covers 16 residues. J gave up 7 bases and V 4 bases, and 12 bases lay outside the gene matches. Germline assignment: CDR1 SGHRS and CDR2 YFSETQ. The CDR3, as DNA: TGCGCCAGCAGCGAACCACAGGGGGCCTCAGGGAACATTCAGTACTTC. The encoded protein is CASSEPQGASGNIQYF. The full variable domain, with the rest looked up from reference TRBV5-1 and TRBJ2-4, is KAGVTQTPRYLIKTRGQQVTLSCSPISGHRSVSWYQQTPGQGLQFLFEYFSETQRNKGNFPGRFSGRQFSNSRSEMNVSTLELGDSALYLCASSEPQGASGNIQYFGAGTRLSVL.

The chain joins TRBV29-1 to TRBJ2-5, with 7 bases fitting TRBD2. The trim removed 5 bases at V and 2 bases at J, leaving 2 bases unmatched. This CDR3 region has 12 residues. The germline V gene encodes CDR1 SQVTM and CDR2 ANQGSEA. The chain's CDR3 is CSVKAGQETQYF. CDR3 nucleotides: TGCAGCGTTAAAGCGGGGCAAGAGACCCAGTACTTC.

V is TRBV20-1 and J is TRBJ2-3; D unclear. V dropped 3 bases and J dropped 4 bases, with 8 bases sitting between them. CDR1 and CDR2 from the germline V gene are DFQATT and SNEGSKA (reference sequence). The CDR3 has 12 residues. The CDR3 DNA is TGCAGTGCTAGTTTAGGGTCAGATACGCAGTATTTT. Translation gives CSASLGSDTQYF.

The chain joins TRBV7-6 to TRBJ2-1; 14 bases map to TRBD2. In germline, CDR1 is SGHVS, CDR2 FNYEAQ. V was clipped by 5 bases and J by 0 bases; unmatched bases: 9. This CDR3 is 19 amino acids long. The CDR3 loop reads CASSTFTGLAGGSYNEQFF. CDR3 DNA sequence: TGTGCCAGCAGCACCTTCACCGGACTAGCGGGGGGCTCCTACAATGAGCAGTTCTTC.

This clonotype was counted between two and nine times. V gene TRBV3-1 combines with J gene TRBJ2-1; D might be TRBD2 (6 bases). Germline V gene lookup returns CDR1 LGHDT and CDR2 YNNKEL (reference sequence). Trimming pared 4 bases from V and 6 bases from J, leaving 13 bases between. CDR3 length equals 14 residues. Here the CDR3 reads CASSLSGLSNEQFF. CDR3 nucleotide sequence: TGTGCCAGCAGCCTAAGCGGACTATCCAATGAGCAGTTCTTC.

In DNA, the CDR3 is TGTGCCAGCAGCCAAGAACACAGCGGGGGCCACTACGAGCAGTACTTC. Translation gives CASSQEHSGGHYEQYF. The chain carries TRBV4-2 and TRBJ2-7, with TRBD2 matching over 8 bases. The CDR3 has 16 residues. Germline-derived CDR1 and CDR2 are LGHNA and YNFKEQ. Trimming took 0 bases from V and 3 from J; bases not matched to a gene: 7.

The sample holds one count of this clonotype. CDR3 DNA sequence: TGTGCCAGCAGCACCGGGACAGGGGCGGGATACACTGAAGCTTTCTTT. Translation: CASSTGTGAGYTEAFF. The chain carries TRBV6-5 and TRBJ1-1, with 10 bases fitting TRBD1. From germline, CDR1 is MNHEY and CDR2 SVGAGI. Trimming took 6 bases from V and 3 from J; bases not matched to a gene: 10. The length of the CDR3 is 16 residues.

This rearrangement joins TRBV4-2 to TRBJ2-2; possible D gene TRBD2, 7 bases. The CDR3 spans 17 residues. From germline, CDR1 is LGHNA and CDR2 YNFKEQ. With 2 bases removed from V and 1 base from J, the gap between germline ends came to 14 bases. The CDR3 spells CASSQPPGGLNTGELFF. CDR3 DNA: TGTGCCAGCAGCCAACCCCCGGGGGGCCTGAACACCGGGGAGCTGTTTTTT.

The rearrangement uses TRBV5-1 and TRBJ1-1, with a weak D call TRBD1 (6 bases). Trimming took off 4 bases at V and 0 bases at J, with 13 bases between the two ends. Germline assignment: CDR1 SGHRS and CDR2 YFSETQ. CDR3 length: 15 amino acids. The CDR3 spells CASSAPGQMNTEAFF. The CDR3, as DNA: TGCGCCAGCAGCGCACCGGGACAAATGAACACTGAAGCTTTCTTT.

This clonotype was observed a few times. The chain uses TRBV6-1 and TRBJ1-1; D is perhaps TRBD1 (5 bases). Germline CDR1 MNHNS, CDR2 SASEGT. The length of the CDR3 is 14 residues. V dropped 4 bases and J dropped 1 base, with 10 bases sitting between them. This CDR3 is CASSGGGRNTEAFF. DNA of the CDR3: TGTGCCAGCAGTGGTGGGGGGAGGAACACTGAAGCTTTCTTT.